The rows below give T cell receptor beta chains drawn from one sample of a study of cytomegalovirus exposure and HLA in healthy donors. Some clones are missing from TCRdb's copy, which holds only in-frame ones; the method was immunoSEQ multiplex PCR. This sample carries over 150,000 clones, 60% to 85% of them seen once, and the ten largest clones take approximately 2.9%. The sample taken for sequencing was PBMCs. The receptors derive from a male donor in good health and CMV-seronegative. Each CDR3 is given with its conserved first and last residue. A D gene is named only where the DNA matches it firmly. Size is omitted from some rows. Given values are once, few, many or a class for expanded clones.

j_call clone_size d_call v_call cdr3_aa cdr3_nt
TRBJ1-3 few NA TRBV4-2 CASSQDRNSGNTIYF TGTGCCAGCAGCCAAGACAGGAACTCTGGAAACACCATATATTTT
TRBJ1-3 NA NA TRBV19 CASSWHSNSGNTIYF TGTGCCAGTAGTTGGCACAGCAACTCTGGAAACACCATATATTTT
TRBJ2-2 few TRBD2 TRBV9 CASSVTSGSISTGELFF TGTGCCAGCAGCGTGACTAGCGGGAGTATAAGTACCGGGGAGCTGTTTTTT
TRBJ1-4 NA TRBD1 TRBV7-9 CASSSPPGTGQGGEKLFF TGTGCCAGCAGCTCCCCCCCCGGGACAGGGCAAGGCGGTGAAAAACTGTTTTTT
TRBJ1-3 NA NA TRBV6-5 CASSYTDSNSGNTIYF TGTGCCAGCAGTTACACCGACTCAAACTCTGGAAACACCATATATTTT
TRBJ1-5 NA NA TRBV27 CASSLGPYQPQHF TGTGCCAGCAGTTTAGGGCCTTATCAGCCCCAGCATTTT
TRBJ2-3 once TRBD2 TRBV19 CASTRKLAGAGDTQYF TGTGCCAGTACCCGGAAACTAGCGGGAGCTGGAGATACGCAGTATTTT
TRBJ2-3 NA TRBD1 TRBV5-6 CASSRQGDTDTQYF TGTGCCAGCAGCCGACAGGGGGACACAGATACGCAGTATTTT
TRBJ1-6 once NA TRBV4-1 CASSHRGNYYNSPLHF TGCGCCAGCAGCCACAGGGGTAATTATTATAATTCACCCCTCCACTTT
TRBJ1-5 NA TRBD1 TRBV9 CASSVEGQGNQPQHF TGTGCCAGCAGCGTAGAGGGACAGGGGAATCAGCCCCAGCATTTT
TRBJ2-3 NA TRBD2 TRBV7-2 CASSFLAGELTDTQYF TGTGCCAGCAGCTTCCTAGCGGGAGAGCTCACAGATACGCAGTATTTT